A selection of T cell receptor beta chains follows, all from one sample in a study of shared clonotypes between healthy human individuals. Assay used: immunoSEQ multiplex PCR; TCRdb lists only in-frame clones, some missing. The sample includes more than 2 million clones, around 93% seen only once; the top ten take more than 1.5%. Sequenced sample: naive CD8+ T cells from PBMCs. These receptors all stem from a man aged 18 to 30 in good health. Some clones in this sample may be carry-over from other donors' samples. Each CDR3 is given with its conserved first and last residue. A D gene is named only where the DNA matches it firmly. Expanded clones get a size class; other rows say once, few or many, or leave the size out.

-	14	TRBD2	TRBV4-1	TRBJ2-7	TGCGCCAGCAGCCAGCCGGGAGGCCGGTACGAGCAGTACTTC	CASSQPGGRYEQYF
-	15	-	TRBV27	TRBJ1-5	TGTGCCAGCCAGGTCAGGCTTAATAGCAATCAGCCCCAGCATTTT	CASQVRLNSNQPQHF
-	14	TRBD1	TRBV6-1	TRBJ1-5	TGTGCCAGCAGTAACAGGGGGGTGGATCAGCCCCAGCATTTT	CASSNRGVDQPQHF
-	15	-	TRBV19	TRBJ1-1	TGTGCCAGTAGTATAGGCAGGGGCCCTCTGACTGAAGCTTTCTTT	CASSIGRGPLTEAFF
-	14	-	TRBV28	TRBJ2-4	TGTGCCAGCAGTTTATCAGGGGAGGAAAACATTCAGTACTTC	CASSLSGEENIQYF
-	15	TRBD1	TRBV27	TRBJ1-5	TGTGCCAGCAGTCTTTTAACAGGGGCGGATCAGCCCCAGCATTTT	CASSLLTGADQPQHF
-	12	-	TRBV7-9	TRBJ1-2	TGTGCCAGCAGCCCCCTGGCGGGCGGCTACACCTTC	CASSPLAGGYTF
-	10	-	TRBV6-1	TRBJ2-1	TGTGCCAGCAGTGACTATGAGCAGTTCTTC	CASSDYEQFF
-	17	-	TRBV11-2	TRBJ2-7	TGTGCCAGCAGCTTAAGATCCCCAGGACAGGGACTATACGAGCAGTACTTC	CASSLRSPGQGLYEQYF
-	14	-	TRBV9	TRBJ2-2	TGTGCCAGCAGCGTTTCCGGGCGCGGCGGGGAGCTGTTTTTT	CASSVSGRGGELFF
-	15	-	TRBV7-9	TRBJ1-2	TGTGCCAGCAGCTTCGGGGCGTCGGGGAACTATGGCTACACCTTC	CASSFGASGNYGYTF
few	13	-	TRBV25-1	TRBJ1-1	TGTGCCAGCAGCTGGACGTCGGCCACTGAAGCTTTCTTT	CASSWTSATEAFF
-	12	-	TRBV9	TRBJ2-7	TGTGCCAGCAGAGGGGATACCTACGAGCAGTACTTC	CASRGDTYEQYF
-	16	-	TRBV28	TRBJ2-1	TGTGCCAGCAGCCTCACCCGGCAGGGTTTAGGTAGTGAGCAGTTCTTC	CASSLTRQGLGSEQFF
-	13	-	TRBV5-1	TRBJ2-7	TGCGCCAGCAGCCAGGGGACCAACTACGAGCAGTACTTC	CASSQGTNYEQYF
-	14	TRBD1	TRBV7-9	TRBJ2-7	TGTGCCAGCAGTCTCGGGACAGGGCCCTACGAGCAGTACTTC	CASSLGTGPYEQYF
once	14	-	TRBV10-2	TRBJ2-7	TGCGCCACCCAACTAGCAGCAAGCTCCTACGAGCAGTACTTC	CATQLAASSYEQYF
-	17	TRBD1	TRBV7-8	TRBJ2-7	TGTGCCAGCAGCTTAGCGCTAATAGGGACAGCCTCCTACGAGCAGTACTTC	CASSLALIGTASYEQYF
-	15	-	TRBV4-3	TRBJ2-5	TGCGCCAGCAGCCAAGATGGAGGTTGGCAAGAGACCCAGTACTTC	CASSQDGGWQETQYF
-	17	TRBD1	TRBV18	TRBJ1-3	TGTGCCAGCTCACATCACAGGGGCGCTAGCTCTGGAAACACCATATATTTT	CASSHHRGASSGNTIYF
-	19	TRBD2	TRBV30	TRBJ2-5	TGTGCCTGGAGTGTAACCGGGACAGTGGGACTAGCGGGAATCGGGACCCAGTACTTC	CAWSVTGTVGLAGIGTQYF
-	14	TRBD1	TRBV9	TRBJ2-1	TGTGCCAGCAGCGTAGGGGACAGGGCTCATGAGCAGTTCTTC	CASSVGDRAHEQFF
-	15	-	TRBV10-3	TRBJ2-7	TGTGCCATCAGCAACCAAGGACAGCGGCACTACGAGCAGTACTTC	CAISNQGQRHYEQYF
-	18	-	TRBV19	TRBJ2-2	TGTGCCAGTAGTATGCCCCCCTGGACGGAAACGAACACCGGGGAGCTGTTTTTT	CASSMPPWTETNTGELFF
-	15	-	TRBV18	TRBJ1-5	TGTGCCAGCTCACCTACCCGACAGCTCAATCAGCCCCAGCATTTT	CASSPTRQLNQPQHF
few	11	-	TRBV7-9	TRBJ1-1	TGTGCCAGCAGCTGGGACACTGAAGCTTTCTTT	CASSWDTEAFF
-	15	-	TRBV27	TRBJ2-7	TGTGCCAGCAGCCACCGAGACCATAACGCCTACGAGCAGTACTTC	CASSHRDHNAYEQYF
-	16	TRBD1	TRBV9	TRBJ2-1	TGTGCCAGCAGCTACCCCGGACAGGCCTCCTACAATGAGCAGTTCTTC	CASSYPGQASYNEQFF
-	13	-	TRBV12-5	TRBJ1-1	TGTGCTAGTGGTTTGGACCGGAACACTGAAGCTTTCTTT	CASGLDRNTEAFF
once	16	-	TRBV25-1	TRBJ1-4	TGTGCCAGCAGTCCAAATGGACCTAGCTTGGATGAAAAACTGTTTTTT	CASSPNGPSLDEKLFF
-	12	-	TRBV9	TRBJ2-5	TGTGCCAGCAGAGGGGATGGGGAGACCCAGTACTTC	CASRGDGETQYF
-	16	-	TRBV9	TRBJ1-3	TGTGCCAGCAGCGACCCCGCGACAGACTCTGGAAACACCATATATTTT	CASSDPATDSGNTIYF
-	20	TRBD1	TRBV9	TRBJ1-1	TGTGCCAGCAGCGGTGGGGGTGGTAAGGACAGGGGCTCCTTGGACACTGAAGCTTTCTTT	CASSGGGGKDRGSLDTEAFF
once	16	-	TRBV5-8	TRBJ2-7	TGTGCCAGCAGTACCCCCGGGACTCTCATCTCCTACGAGCAGTACTTC	CASSTPGTLISYEQYF
-	11	-	TRBV14	TRBJ2-1	TGTGCCAGCAGCCAGGGGTTCCTCCGGTTCTTC	CASSQGFLRFF
once	18	TRBD2	TRBV7-9	TRBJ2-5	TGTGCCAGCAGCGGACTAGCGGGAGAGTTGGGTACAATGGAGACCCAGTACTTC	CASSGLAGELGTMETQYF
-	13	-	TRBV7-3	TRBJ2-1	TGTGCCAGCAGCTTATCGTTCGTGAGTGAGCAGTTCTTC	CASSLSFVSEQFF
-	15	TRBD2	TRBV7-2	TRBJ2-1	TGTGCCAGCAGCTTCAGCGGGAGGGCAGGAAATGAGCAGTTCTTC	CASSFSGRAGNEQFF
-	12	-	TRBV7-9	TRBJ1-1	TGTGCCAGCAGCTTAGGAACGGGTGAAGCTTTCTTT	CASSLGTGEAFF
-	14	-	TRBV7-9	TRBJ1-2	TGTGCCAGCAGCAGTACAGAGAGCAACTATGGCTACACCTTC	CASSSTESNYGYTF
-	16	-	TRBV9	TRBJ2-2	TGTGCCAGCAGCGTTAACAGGGAGTGGGAAACCGGGGAGCTGTTTTTT	CASSVNREWETGELFF
-	14	TRBD1	TRBV19	TRBJ1-6	TGTGCCAGTAGTACCACAGGGGCGAATTCACCCCTCCACTTT	CASSTTGANSPLHF
few	15	TRBD1	TRBV5-1	TRBJ2-7	TGCGCCAGCAGCTGGGGGACAGGGAGCTCCTACGAGCAGTACTTC	CASSWGTGSSYEQYF
-	15	TRBD2	TRBV15	TRBJ2-3	TGTGCCACCAGCGGGACTAGCGGGCGAACAGATACGCAGTATTTT	CATSGTSGRTDTQYF